This T cell receptor beta chain was recorded in a study of shared clonotypes between healthy human individuals. Repertoires were generated with immunoSEQ multiplex PCR, while TCRdb's copy carries only in-frame clones and drops some. The sample shows 2 million to 2.5 million clones, 90% to 97% of them seen only once. This TCR came from a young man in good health. The sequencing sample was made of naive CD4+ T cells sorted from blood. The subset was: CD45RA+ positively selected.

CDR3 nucleotide sequence: TGTGCCAGCAGTGAGGTGGGGGGTAGGGCATATAGCAATCAGCCCCAGCATTTT. It codes for CASSEVGGRAYSNQPQHF. The chain couples TRBV6-1 to TRBJ1-5; D is perhaps TRBD1 (5 bases). Germline values: CDR1 MNHNS, CDR2 SASEGT. The CDR3 is 18 amino acids. Trimming stripped 3 bases from V and 0 bases from J, with 18 bases between.